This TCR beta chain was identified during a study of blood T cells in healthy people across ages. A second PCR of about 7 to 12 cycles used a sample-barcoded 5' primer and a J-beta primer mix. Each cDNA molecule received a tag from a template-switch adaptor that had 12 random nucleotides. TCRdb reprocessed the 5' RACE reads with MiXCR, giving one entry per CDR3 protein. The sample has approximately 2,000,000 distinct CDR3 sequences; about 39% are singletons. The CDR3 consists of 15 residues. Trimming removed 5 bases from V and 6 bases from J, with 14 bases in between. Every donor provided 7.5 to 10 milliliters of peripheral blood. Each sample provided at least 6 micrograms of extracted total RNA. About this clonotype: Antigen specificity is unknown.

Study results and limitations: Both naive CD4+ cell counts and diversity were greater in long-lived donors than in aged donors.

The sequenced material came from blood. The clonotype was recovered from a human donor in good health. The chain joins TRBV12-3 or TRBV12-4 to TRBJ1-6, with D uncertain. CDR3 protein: CASSNTRTGNSPLHF. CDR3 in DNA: TGTGCCAGCAGTAACACTCGAACCGGTAATTCACCCCTCCACTTT.